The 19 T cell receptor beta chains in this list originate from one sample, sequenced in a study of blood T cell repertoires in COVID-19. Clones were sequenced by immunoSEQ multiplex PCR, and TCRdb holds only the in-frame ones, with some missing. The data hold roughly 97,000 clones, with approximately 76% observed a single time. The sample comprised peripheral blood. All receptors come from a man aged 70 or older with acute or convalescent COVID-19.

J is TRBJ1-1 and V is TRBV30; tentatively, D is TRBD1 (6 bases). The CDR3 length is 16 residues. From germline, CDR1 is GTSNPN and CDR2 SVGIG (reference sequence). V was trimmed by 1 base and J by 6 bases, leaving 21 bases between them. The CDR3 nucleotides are TGTGCCTGGAGTGCCCCAGGACCGCCAGGGGCGCCTGAAGCTTTCTTT. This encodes CAWSAPGPPGAPEAFF.

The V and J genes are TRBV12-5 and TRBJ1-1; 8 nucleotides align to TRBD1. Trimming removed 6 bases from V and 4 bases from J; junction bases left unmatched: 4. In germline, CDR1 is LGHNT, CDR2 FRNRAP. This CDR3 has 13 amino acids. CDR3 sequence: CASGLQGGTEAFF. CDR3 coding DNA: TGTGCTAGTGGCCTACAGGGGGGCACTGAAGCTTTCTTT.

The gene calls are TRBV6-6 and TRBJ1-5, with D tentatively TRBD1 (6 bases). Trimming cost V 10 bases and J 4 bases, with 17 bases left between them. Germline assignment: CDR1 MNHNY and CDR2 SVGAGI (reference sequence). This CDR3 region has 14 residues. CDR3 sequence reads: CATLETGRNQPQHF. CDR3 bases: TGTGCCACTCTTGAGACAGGACGTAATCAGCCCCAGCATTTT.

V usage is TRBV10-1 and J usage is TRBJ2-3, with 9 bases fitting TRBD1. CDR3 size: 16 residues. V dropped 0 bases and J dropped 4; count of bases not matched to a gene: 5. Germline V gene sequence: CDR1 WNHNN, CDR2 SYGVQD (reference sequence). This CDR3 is CASSESGTGSSDTQYF. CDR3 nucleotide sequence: TGCGCCAGCAGTGAGTCCGGGACAGGGTCATCAGATACGCAGTATTTT.

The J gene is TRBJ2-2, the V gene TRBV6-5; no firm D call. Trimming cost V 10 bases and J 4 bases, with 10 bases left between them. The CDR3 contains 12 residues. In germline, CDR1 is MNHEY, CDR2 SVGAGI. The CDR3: CAILSGTGELFF. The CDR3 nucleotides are TGTGCCATCCTGTCGGGCACCGGGGAGCTGTTTTTT.

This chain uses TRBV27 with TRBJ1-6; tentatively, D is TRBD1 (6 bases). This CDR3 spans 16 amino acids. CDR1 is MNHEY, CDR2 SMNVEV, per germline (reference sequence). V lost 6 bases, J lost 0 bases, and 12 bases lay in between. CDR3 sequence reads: CASRQGPSSYNSPLHF. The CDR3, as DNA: TGTGCCAGCAGACAGGGCCCAAGCTCCTATAATTCACCCCTCCACTTT.

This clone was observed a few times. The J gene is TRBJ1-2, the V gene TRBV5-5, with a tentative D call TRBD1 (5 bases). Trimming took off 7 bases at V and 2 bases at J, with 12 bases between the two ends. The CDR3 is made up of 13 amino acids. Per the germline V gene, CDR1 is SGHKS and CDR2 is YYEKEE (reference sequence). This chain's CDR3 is CASGHRSNYGYTF. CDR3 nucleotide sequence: TGTGCCAGCGGACACCGGAGCAACTATGGCTACACCTTC.

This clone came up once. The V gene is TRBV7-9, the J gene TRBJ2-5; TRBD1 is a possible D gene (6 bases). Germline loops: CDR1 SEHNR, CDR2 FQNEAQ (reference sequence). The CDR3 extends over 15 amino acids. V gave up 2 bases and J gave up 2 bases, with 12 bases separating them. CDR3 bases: TGTGCCAGCAGCTTAAGGGACAACTTACAAGAGACCCAGTACTTC. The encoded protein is CASSLRDNLQETQYF.

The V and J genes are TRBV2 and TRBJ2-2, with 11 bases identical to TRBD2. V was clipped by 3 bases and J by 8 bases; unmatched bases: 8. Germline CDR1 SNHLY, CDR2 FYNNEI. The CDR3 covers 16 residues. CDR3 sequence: CASSELGLAVEGELFF. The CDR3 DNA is TGTGCCAGCAGTGAGTTGGGACTAGCGGTGGAGGGGGAGCTGTTTTTT.

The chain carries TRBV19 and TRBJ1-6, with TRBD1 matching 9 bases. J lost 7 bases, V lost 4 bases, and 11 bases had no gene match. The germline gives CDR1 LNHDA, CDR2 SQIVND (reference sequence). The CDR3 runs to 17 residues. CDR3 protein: CASSTLGQGSWNSPLHF. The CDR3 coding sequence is TGTGCCAGTAGTACGCTAGGACAGGGGAGTTGGAATTCACCCCTCCACTTT. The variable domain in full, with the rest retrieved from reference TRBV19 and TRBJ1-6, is DGGITQSPKYLFRKEGQNVTLSCEQNLNHDAMYWYRQDPGQGLRLIYYSQIVNDFQKGDIAEGYSVSREKKESFPLTVTSAQKNPTAFYLCASSTLGQGSWNSPLHFGNGTRLTVT.

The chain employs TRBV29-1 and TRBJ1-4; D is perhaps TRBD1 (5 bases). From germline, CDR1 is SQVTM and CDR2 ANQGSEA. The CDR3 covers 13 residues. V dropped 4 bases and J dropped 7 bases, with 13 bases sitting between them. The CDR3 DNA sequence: TGCAGCGTTGGTTGGAGGGGAAGTGAAAAACTGTTTTTT. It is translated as CSVGWRGSEKLFF. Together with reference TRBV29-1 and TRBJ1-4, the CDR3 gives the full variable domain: SAVISQKPSRDICQRGTSLTIQCQVDSQVTMMFWYRQQPGQSLTLIATANQGSEATYESGFVIDKFPISRPNLTFSTLTVSNMSPEDSSIYLCSVGWRGSEKLFFGSGTQLSVL.

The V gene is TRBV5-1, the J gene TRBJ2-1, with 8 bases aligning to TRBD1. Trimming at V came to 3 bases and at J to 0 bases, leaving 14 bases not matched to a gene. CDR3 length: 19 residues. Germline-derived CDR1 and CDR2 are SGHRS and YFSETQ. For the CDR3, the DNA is TGCGCCAGCAGCTACTCCACAGGGGGAGTGCTGAGCTCCTACAATGAGCAGTTCTTC. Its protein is CASSYSTGGVLSSYNEQFF. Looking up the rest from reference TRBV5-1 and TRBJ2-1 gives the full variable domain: KAGVTQTPRYLIKTRGQQVTLSCSPISGHRSVSWYQQTPGQGLQFLFEYFSETQRNKGNFPGRFSGRQFSNSRSEMNVSTLELGDSALYLCASSYSTGGVLSSYNEQFFGPGTRLTVL.

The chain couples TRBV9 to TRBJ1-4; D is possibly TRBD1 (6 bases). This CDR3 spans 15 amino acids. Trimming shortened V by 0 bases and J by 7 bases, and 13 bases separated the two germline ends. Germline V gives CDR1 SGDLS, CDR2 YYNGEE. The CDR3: CASSVVRRGGEKLFF. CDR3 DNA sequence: TGTGCCAGCAGCGTAGTCAGGAGGGGGGGTGAAAAACTGTTTTTT. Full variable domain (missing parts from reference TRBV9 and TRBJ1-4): DSGVTQTPKHLITATGQRVTLRCSPRSGDLSVYWYQQSLDQGLQFLIQYYNGEERAKGNILERFSAQQFPDLHSELNLSSLELGDSALYFCASSVVRRGGEKLFFGSGTQLSVL.

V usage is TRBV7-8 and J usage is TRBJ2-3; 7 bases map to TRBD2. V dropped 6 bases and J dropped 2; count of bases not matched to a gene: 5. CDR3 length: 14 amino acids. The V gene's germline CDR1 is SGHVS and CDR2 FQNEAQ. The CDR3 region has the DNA TGTGCCAGCAGAGGGGAGGGCCTCACAGATACGCAGTATTTT. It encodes CASRGEGLTDTQYF. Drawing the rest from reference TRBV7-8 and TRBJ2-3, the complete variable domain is GAGVSQSPRYKVAKRGQDVALRCDPISGHVSLFWYQQALGQGPEFLTYFQNEAQLDKSGLPSDRFFAERPEGSVSTLKIQRTQQEDSAVYLCASRGEGLTDTQYFGPGTRLTVL.

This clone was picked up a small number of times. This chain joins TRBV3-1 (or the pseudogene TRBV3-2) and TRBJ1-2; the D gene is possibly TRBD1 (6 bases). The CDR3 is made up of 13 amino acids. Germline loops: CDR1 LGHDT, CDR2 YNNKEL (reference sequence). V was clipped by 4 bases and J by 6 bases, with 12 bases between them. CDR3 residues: CASSPQGADGYTF. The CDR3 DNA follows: TGTGCCAGCAGCCCACAGGGTGCAGATGGCTACACCTTC.

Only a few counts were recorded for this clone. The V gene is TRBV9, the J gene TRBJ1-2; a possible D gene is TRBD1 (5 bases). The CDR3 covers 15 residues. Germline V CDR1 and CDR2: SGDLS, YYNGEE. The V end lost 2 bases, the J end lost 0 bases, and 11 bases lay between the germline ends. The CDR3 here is CASSVTDTSNYGYTF. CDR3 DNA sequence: TGTGCCAGCAGCGTGACAGATACATCTAACTATGGCTACACCTTC.

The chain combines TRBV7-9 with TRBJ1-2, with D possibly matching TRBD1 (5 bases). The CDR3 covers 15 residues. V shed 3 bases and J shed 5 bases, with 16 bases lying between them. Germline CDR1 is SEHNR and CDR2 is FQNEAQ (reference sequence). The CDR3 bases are TGTGCCAGCAGCTTGAAAGATGGGGCCCTTTATGGCTACACCTTC. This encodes CASSLKDGALYGYTF.

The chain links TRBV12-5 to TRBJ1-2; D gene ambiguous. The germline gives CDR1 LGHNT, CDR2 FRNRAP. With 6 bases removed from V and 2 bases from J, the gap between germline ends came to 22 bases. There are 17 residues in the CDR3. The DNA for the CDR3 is TGTGCTAGTGGGAGAGGGTCGGCGAGGTTTCAAAACTATGGCTACACCTTC. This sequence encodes CASGRGSARFQNYGYTF.

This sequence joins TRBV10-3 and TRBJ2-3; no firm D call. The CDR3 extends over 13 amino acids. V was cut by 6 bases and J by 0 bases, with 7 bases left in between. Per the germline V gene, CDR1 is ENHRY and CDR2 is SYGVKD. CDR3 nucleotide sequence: TGTGCCATCAGCCCCTCTAGCACAGATACGCAGTATTTT. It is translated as CAISPSSTDTQYF.